This T cell receptor (beta chain) was observed in a study of identifying expanded T cells in peripheral blood. Broader study findings: Variance in clone template counts between approximately 2-week samples significantly increased with total template count across all healthy donors. Over about two and four weeks, about 15 and 19 clones changed, versus approximately 1.2 between replicates.

As concerns this clone: Antigen: not known.

Collection occurred without any documented infections or immune events in donors. Germline V CDR1 and CDR2: GTSNPN, SVGIG (reference sequence). V lost 2 bases, J lost 0 bases, and 6 bases stayed unmatched. The CDR3 length is 16 residues. TCRdb's copy holds only in-frame clones and misses some; the assay was immunoSEQ multiplex PCR. The repertoire consists of some 54,000 clones, with 82% occurring once and the leading ten covering approximately 15%. Source material: blood. The rearrangement links TRBV30 to TRBJ1-4, with 7 bases identical to TRBD1. The sequence came from a person aged 18 to 75 in good health. The CDR3 spells CAWSTGTAATNEKLFF. The CDR3 coding sequence is TGTGCCTGGAGTACCGGGACAGCTGCAACTAATGAAAAACTGTTTTTT.